This T cell receptor beta chain came from a study of blood T cell repertoires in COVID-19. Across the whole study: Samples of COVID-19 (acute and convalescent) were obtained from the United States, Italy and Spain. Sources were T cells, B-cell-depleted T cells, or PBMCs; the material itself was cDNA or gDNA.

Original data processing: Estimation of nucleated cell counts relied on the amplification of reference gene primers. TCRdb's table, derived via immunoSEQ multiplex PCR, lists solely in-frame clones and lacks some. The DNA gave D and trimming, while V, J and clone size come from that table. The table lists hundreds of thousands of clones, about nine tenths of them singletons. CDR1 is MNHEY, CDR2 SMNVEV, per germline (reference sequence). Deletions cut 6 bases from V and 5 bases from J, with 19 bases between. The CDR3 runs 16 residues. The chain combines TRBV27 with TRBJ2-2; weak D call: TRBD1 (6 bases). Sequencing input: peripheral blood. The origin of this receptor is a man between 60 and 75 years old who had recovered from COVID-19. The CDR3 loop reads CASSHGTSSRTGELFF. CDR3 in DNA: TGTGCCAGCAGCCATGGGACATCGAGTAGAACCGGGGAGCTGTTTTTT.